This T cell receptor beta chain stems from a study of CD8+ T cells in alopecia areata. Whole-study context: Tofacitinib ran 6 to 18 months, followed by 6 months off drug. Study-wide points: It was lesional scalp, especially alopecia totalis/universalis, that showed higher clonality than normal scalp.

Treatment here: oral pan-JAK inhibitor, 5-10 mg twice daily. RNA extraction and reverse transcription yielded cDNA as sequencing template. This table comes from immunoSEQ multiplex PCR, and its TCRdb copy is limited to in-frame clones, with some not included. The sample consists of roughly 230,000 clones, around 43% of them appearing once. V gave up 1 base and J gave up 7 bases; unmatched junction bases: 1. The germline CDR1 and CDR2 sequences are SGHTA and FQGNSA. This CDR3 has 13 amino acids. This clone was detected a few times. Its antigen is currently unknown. The specimen comprised CD4+ T cells sorted from blood, sampled around week 37, from a patient treated with tofacitinib. This rearrangement joins TRBV7-2 to TRBJ2-1, with 7 bases lining up with TRBD1. The sequence derives from a human donor with alopecia areata. CDR3: CASSLVRGNEQFF. The CDR3 bases are TGTGCCAGCAGCTTAGTCAGGGGGAATGAGCAGTTCTTC.